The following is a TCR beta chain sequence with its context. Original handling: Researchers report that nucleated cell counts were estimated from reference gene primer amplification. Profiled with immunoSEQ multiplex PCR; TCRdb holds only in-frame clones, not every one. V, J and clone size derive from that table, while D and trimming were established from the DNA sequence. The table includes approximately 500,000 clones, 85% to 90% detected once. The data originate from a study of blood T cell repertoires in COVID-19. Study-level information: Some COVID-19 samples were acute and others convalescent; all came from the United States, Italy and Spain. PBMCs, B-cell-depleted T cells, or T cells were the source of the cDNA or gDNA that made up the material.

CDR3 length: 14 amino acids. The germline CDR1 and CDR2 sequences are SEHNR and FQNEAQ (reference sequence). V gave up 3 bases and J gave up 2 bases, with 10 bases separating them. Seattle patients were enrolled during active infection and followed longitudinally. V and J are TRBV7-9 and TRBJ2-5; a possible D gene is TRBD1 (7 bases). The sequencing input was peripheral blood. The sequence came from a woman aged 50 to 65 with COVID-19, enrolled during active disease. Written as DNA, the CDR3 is TGTGCCAGCAGCTTGCGGGACAGACAAGAGACCCAGTACTTC. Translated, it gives CASSLRDRQETQYF. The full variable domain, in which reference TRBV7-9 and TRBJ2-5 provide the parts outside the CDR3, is DTGVSQNPRHKITKRGQNVTFRCDPISEHNRLYWYRQTLGQGPEFLTYFQNEAQLEKSRLLSDRFSAERPKGSFSTLEIQRTEQGDSAMYLCASSLRDRQETQYFGPGTRLLVL.